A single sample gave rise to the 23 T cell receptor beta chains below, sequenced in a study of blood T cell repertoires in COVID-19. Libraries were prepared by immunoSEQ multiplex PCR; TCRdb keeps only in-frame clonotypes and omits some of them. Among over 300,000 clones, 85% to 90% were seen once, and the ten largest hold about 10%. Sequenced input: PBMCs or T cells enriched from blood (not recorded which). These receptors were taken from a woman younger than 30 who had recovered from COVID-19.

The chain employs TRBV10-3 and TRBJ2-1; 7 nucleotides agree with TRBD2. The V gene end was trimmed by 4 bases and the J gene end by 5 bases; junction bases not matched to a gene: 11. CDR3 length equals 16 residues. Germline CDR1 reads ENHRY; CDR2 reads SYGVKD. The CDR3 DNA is TGTGCCATCAGTGCCCCATCTAGCGGTAGAGACAATGAGCAGTTCTTC. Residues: CAISAPSSGRDNEQFF.

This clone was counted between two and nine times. In nucleotides, the CDR3 is TGTGCCAGCAGCTTAGGACAGGGGGTCACCCTCCACTTT. This codes for CASSLGQGVTLHF. The rearrangement uses TRBV11-2 and TRBJ1-6; 9 bases line up with TRBD1. The CDR3 totals 13 residues. Germline loops: CDR1 SGHAT, CDR2 FQNNGV. V lost 1 base, J lost 14 bases, and 3 bases stayed unmatched.

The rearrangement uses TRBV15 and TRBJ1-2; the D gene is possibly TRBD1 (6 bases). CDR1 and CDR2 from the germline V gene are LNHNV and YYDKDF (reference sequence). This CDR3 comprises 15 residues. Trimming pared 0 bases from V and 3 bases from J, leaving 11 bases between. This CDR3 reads CATSRDAGVHYGYTF. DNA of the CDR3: TGTGCCACCAGCAGAGATGCAGGGGTGCACTATGGCTACACCTTC. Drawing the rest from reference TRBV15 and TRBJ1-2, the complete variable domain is DAMVIQNPRYQVTQFGKPVTLSCSQTLNHNVMYWYQQKSSQAPKLLFHYYDKDFNNEADTPDNFQSRRPNTSFCFLDIRSPGLGDTAMYLCATSRDAGVHYGYTFGSGTRLTVV.

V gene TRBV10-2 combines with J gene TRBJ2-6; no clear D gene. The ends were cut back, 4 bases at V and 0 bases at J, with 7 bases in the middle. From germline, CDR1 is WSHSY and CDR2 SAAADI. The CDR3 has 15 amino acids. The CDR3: CASSAPRSGANVLTF. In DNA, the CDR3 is TGCGCCAGCAGTGCCCCCCGCTCTGGGGCCAACGTCCTGACTTTC.

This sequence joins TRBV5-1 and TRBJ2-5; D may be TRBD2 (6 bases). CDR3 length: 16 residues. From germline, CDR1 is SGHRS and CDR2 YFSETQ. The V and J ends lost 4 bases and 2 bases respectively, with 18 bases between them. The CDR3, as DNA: TGCGCCAGCAGCCCCTCGGAGGGGCGTAAACAAGAGACCCAGTACTTC. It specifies CASSPSEGRKQETQYF.

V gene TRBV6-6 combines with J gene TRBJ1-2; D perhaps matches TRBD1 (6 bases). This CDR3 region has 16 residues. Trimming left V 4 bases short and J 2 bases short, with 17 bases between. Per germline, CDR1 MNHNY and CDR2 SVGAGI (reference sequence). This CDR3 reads CASSFRGGEVNYGYTF. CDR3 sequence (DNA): TGTGCCAGCAGTTTCAGGGGTGGAGAGGTAAACTATGGCTACACCTTC.

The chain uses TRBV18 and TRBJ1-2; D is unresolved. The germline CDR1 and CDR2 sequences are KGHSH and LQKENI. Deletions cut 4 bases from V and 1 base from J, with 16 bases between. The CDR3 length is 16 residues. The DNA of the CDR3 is TGTGCCAGCTCACGGGAGCCGGGCCAAAATAACTATGGCTACACCTTC. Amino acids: CASSREPGQNNYGYTF.

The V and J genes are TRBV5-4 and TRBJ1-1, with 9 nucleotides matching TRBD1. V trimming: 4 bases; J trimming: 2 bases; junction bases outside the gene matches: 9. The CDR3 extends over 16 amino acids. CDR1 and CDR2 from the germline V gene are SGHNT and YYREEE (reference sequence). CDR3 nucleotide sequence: TGTGCCAGCAGCCATCCGGGACAGGGAAAAAACACTGAAGCTTTCTTT. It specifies CASSHPGQGKNTEAFF.

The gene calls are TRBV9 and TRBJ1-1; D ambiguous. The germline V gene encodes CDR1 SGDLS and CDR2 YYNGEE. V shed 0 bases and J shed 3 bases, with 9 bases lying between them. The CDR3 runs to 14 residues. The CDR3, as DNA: TGTGCCAGCAGCGTAGAGGCGGGCCACACTGAAGCTTTCTTT. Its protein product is CASSVEAGHTEAFF.

Written as DNA, the CDR3 is TGTGCCAGCAGTGAGCCGCGAGGGCAGTACTTC. This translates into CASSEPRGQYF. V is TRBV2 and J is TRBJ2-7; no reliable D call. The CDR3 is 11 amino acids. Between the trimmed V and J ends, which lost 3 bases and 9 bases, there was a span of 9 bases. The germline gives CDR1 SNHLY, CDR2 FYNNEI.

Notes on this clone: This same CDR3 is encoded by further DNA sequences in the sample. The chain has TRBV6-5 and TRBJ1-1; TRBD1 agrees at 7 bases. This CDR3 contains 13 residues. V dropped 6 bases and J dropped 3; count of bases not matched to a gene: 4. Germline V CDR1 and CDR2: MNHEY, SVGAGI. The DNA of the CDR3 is TGTGCCAGCAGACGACAGGGAGACACTGAAGCTTTCTTT. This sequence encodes CASRRQGDTEAFF.

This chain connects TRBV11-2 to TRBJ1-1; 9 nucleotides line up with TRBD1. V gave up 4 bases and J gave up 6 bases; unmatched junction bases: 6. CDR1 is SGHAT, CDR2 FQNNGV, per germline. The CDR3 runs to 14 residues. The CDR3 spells CASSSTGGRSEAFF. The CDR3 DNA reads TGTGCCAGCAGCTCAACAGGGGGCCGGTCTGAAGCTTTCTTT.

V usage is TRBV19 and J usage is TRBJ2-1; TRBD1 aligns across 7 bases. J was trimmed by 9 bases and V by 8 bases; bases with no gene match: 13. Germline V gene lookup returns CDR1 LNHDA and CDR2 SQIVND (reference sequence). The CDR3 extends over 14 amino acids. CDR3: CASRASQGFGEQFF. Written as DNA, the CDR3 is TGTGCCAGTCGGGCGTCACAGGGGTTCGGTGAGCAGTTCTTC.

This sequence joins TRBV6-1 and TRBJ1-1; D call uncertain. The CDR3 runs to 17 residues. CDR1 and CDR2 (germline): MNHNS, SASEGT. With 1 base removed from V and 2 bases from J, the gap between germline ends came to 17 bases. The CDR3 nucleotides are TGTGCCAGCAGTGAAGTCGCGGGCCACCCTGACAACACTGAAGCTTTCTTT. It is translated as CASSEVAGHPDNTEAFF.

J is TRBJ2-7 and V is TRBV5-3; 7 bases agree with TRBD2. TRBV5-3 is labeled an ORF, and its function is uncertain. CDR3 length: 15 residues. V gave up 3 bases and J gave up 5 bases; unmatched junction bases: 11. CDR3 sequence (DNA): TGTGCCAGAAGCTGGTCAATTGGGGGAGGGGACGAGCAGTACTTC. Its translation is CARSWSIGGGDEQYF.

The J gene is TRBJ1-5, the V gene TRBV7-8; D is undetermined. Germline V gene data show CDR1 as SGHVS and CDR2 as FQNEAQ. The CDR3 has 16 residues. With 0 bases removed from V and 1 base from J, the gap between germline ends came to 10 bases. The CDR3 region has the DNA TGTGCCAGCAGCTTAGCGCAGGTCGGAAGCAATCAGCCCCAGCATTTT. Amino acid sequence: CASSLAQVGSNQPQHF.

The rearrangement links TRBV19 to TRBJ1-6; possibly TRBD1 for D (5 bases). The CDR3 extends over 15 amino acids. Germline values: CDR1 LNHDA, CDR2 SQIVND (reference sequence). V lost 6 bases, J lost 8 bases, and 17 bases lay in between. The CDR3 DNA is TGTGCCAGTAGCGACGGGGCCCCGGGGGATTCACCCCTCCACTTT. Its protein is CASSDGAPGDSPLHF.

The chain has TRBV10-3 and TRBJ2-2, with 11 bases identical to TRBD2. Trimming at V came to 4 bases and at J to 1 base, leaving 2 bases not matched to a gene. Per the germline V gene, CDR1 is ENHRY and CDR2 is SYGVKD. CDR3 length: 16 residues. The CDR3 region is CAISVGLAGNTGELFF. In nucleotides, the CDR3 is TGTGCCATCAGTGTAGGACTAGCGGGGAACACCGGGGAGCTGTTTTTT.

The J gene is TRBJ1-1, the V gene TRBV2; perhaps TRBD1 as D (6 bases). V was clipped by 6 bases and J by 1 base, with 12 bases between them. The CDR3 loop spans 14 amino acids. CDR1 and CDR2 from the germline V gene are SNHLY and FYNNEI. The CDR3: CASSQTGWNTEAFF. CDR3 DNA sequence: TGTGCCAGCAGCCAGACAGGCTGGAACACTGAAGCTTTCTTT. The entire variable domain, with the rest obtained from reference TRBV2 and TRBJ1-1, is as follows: EPEVTQTPSHQVTQMGQEVILRCVPISNHLYFYWYRQILGQKVEFLVSFYNNEISEKSEIFDDQFSVERPDGSNFTLKIRSTKLEDSAMYFCASSQTGWNTEAFFGQGTRLTVV.

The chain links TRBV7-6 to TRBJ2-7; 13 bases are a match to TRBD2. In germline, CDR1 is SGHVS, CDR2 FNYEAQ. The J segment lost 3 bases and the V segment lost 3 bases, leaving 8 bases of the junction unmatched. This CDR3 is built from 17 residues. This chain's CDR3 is CASSFTSGRADFYEQYF. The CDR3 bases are TGTGCCAGCAGCTTTACTAGCGGGAGGGCCGATTTCTACGAGCAGTACTTC.

CDR3 DNA: TGCGCCAGCAGCTGGGGGGACCGAGGAACTGGAAACACCATATATTTT. Protein product: CASSWGDRGTGNTIYF. J is TRBJ1-3 and V is TRBV5-1; D is possibly TRBD1 (5 bases). Looked up from germline, CDR1 is SGHRS and CDR2 is YFSETQ. Trimming took off 3 bases at V and 2 bases at J, with 15 bases between the two ends. This CDR3 is built from 16 residues.

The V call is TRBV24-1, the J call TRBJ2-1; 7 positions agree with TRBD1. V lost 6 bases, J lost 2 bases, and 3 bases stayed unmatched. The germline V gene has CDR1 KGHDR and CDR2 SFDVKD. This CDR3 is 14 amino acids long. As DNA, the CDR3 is TGTGCCACCAGTTCAGGGGGAACCTACAATGAGCAGTTCTTC. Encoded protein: CATSSGGTYNEQFF.

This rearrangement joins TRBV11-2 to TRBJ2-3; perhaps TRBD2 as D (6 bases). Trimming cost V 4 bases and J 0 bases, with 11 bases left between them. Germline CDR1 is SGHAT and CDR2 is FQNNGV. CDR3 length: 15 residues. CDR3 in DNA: TGTGCCAGCAGCTCCTTAGCGGCTAGCACAGATACGCAGTATTTT. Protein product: CASSSLAASTDTQYF.